The clone carrying this TCR beta chain has more than one count but fewer than ten. The antigen is unknown. V gave up 1 base and J gave up 3 bases; unmatched junction bases: 7. Germline CDR1 SGHAT, CDR2 FQNNGV. The CDR3 has 16 amino acids. The data belong to a study of cytomegalovirus exposure and HLA in healthy donors. The wider study: Researchers found that 81% of under 450 genotyped donors fell within the Caucasian-associated ancestry cluster. General study results and limits: HLA-A and HLA-B allele assignments for most subjects were reportedly predicted accurately using TCR beta sequences. Segments of the TCR beta V type were, in most cases, productive about 90% or about 30% of the time in an earlier analysis.

The PCR made use of 60 Vbeta and 13 Jbeta primers. TCRdb keeps only in-frame clones here, not all; method: immunoSEQ multiplex PCR. The sample gives about 94,000 clones, over 65% of which show up once; 10% is in the top ten. The sequencing input was PBMCs. The chain couples TRBV11-2 to TRBJ2-3; 7 bases agree with TRBD2. The clonotype was recovered from a human donor in good health. The CDR3 DNA reads TGTGCCAGCAGCTTAGTTAGGGGCGGGAGAACAGATACGCAGTATTTT. This translates into CASSLVRGGRTDTQYF.